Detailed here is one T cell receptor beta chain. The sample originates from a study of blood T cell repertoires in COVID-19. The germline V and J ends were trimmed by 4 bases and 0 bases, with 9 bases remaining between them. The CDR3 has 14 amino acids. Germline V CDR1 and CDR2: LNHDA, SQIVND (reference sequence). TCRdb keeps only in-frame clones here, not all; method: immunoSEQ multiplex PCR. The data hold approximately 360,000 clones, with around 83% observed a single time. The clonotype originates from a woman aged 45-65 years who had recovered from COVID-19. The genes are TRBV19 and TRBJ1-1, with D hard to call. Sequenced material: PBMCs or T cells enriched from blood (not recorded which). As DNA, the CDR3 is TGTGCCAGTAGTACCCTTTTTGTGAACACTGAAGCTTTCTTT. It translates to CASSTLFVNTEAFF.